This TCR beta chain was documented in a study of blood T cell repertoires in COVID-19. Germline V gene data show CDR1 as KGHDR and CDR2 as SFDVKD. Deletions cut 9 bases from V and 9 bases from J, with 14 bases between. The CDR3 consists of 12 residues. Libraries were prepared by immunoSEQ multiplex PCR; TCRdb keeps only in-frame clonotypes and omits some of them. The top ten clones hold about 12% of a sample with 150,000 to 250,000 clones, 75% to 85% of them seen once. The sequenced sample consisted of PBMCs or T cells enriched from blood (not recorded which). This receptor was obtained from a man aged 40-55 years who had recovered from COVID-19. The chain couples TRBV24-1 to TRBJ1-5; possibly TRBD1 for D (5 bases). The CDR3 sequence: CATGGVGSPQHF. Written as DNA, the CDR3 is TGTGCCACCGGGGGGGTGGGATCGCCCCAGCATTTT.